The 5 T cell receptor beta chains reported below all come from one sample, sequenced in a study of identical twins. Using its own MiXCR run on the 5' RACE reads, TCRdb lists one record per CDR3 protein. The repertoire has around 530,000 distinct CDR3 sequences, approximately 14% of them found once; the top ten carry 0.44%. These data were also filed under a second study, of yellow fever vaccine responses in identical twins.

The specimen was CD4+ T cells sorted from blood. These receptors all come from a woman under 30 in good health.

This clonotype was counted a few times. The chain is built from TRBV3-1 and TRBJ2-1, with D perhaps TRBD1 (6 bases). From germline, CDR1 is LGHDT and CDR2 YNNKEL (reference sequence). The V end was cut by 4 bases, the J end by 3 bases, with 10 bases between. The CDR3 length is 14 residues. CDR3 protein: CASSPGADYNEQFF. CDR3 coding DNA: TGTGCCAGCAGCCCAGGGGCAGACTACAATGAGCAGTTCTTC.

This clonotype was counted a few times. This rearrangement joins TRBV24-1 to TRBJ2-1, with D hard to call. V lost 5 bases, J lost 7 bases, and 14 bases lay in between. This CDR3 comprises 14 residues. Germline V gene data show CDR1 as KGHDR and CDR2 as SFDVKD. CDR3 in DNA: TGTGCCACCAGTGTGGTAGCAGAACGGAATGAGCAGTTCTTC. It is translated as CATSVVAERNEQFF.

This clonotype was seen a few times. This rearrangement joins TRBV20-1 to TRBJ1-2; the match to TRBD1 covers 10 bases. This CDR3 region has 12 residues. V shed 5 bases and J 6 bases; nucleotides not matched to a gene: 3. Germline CDR1 reads DFQATT; CDR2 reads SNEGSKA (reference sequence). In nucleotides, the CDR3 is TGCAGTGCTGGGGACAGGGGAGATGGCTACACCTTC. Translated, it gives CSAGDRGDGYTF.

This clonotype was counted many times. CDR3 coding DNA: TGTGCCAGCAGCTTACGGGGGCCCTACAATGAGCAGTTCTTC. It codes for CASSLRGPYNEQFF. The chain couples TRBV28 to TRBJ2-1, with D perhaps given as TRBD1 or TRBD2 (6 bases each). Trimming left V 6 bases short and J 2 bases short, with 11 bases between. Germline CDR1 is MDHEN and CDR2 is SYDVKM. This CDR3 contains 14 residues.

The chain carries TRBV6-5 and TRBJ1-4; D uncertain. V shed 0 bases and J shed 10 bases, with 24 bases lying between them. CDR3 length equals 18 residues. Germline CDR1 reads MNHEY; CDR2 reads SVGAGI. The CDR3 sequence: CASSYSIGQTGNRTKLFF. The CDR3, as DNA: TGTGCCAGCAGTTACTCGATAGGTCAGACGGGAAATCGGACAAAACTGTTTTTT.